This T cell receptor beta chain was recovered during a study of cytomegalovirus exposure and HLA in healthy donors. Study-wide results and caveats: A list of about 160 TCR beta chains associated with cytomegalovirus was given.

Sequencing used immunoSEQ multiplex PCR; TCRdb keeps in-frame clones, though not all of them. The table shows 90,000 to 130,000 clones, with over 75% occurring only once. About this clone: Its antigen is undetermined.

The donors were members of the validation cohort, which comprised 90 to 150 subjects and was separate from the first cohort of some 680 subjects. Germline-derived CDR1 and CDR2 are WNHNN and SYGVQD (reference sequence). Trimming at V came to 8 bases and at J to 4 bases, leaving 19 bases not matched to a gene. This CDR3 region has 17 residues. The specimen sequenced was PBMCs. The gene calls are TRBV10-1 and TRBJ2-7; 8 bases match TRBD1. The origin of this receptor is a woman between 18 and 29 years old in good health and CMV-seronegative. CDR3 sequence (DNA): TGCGCCAGCGGTCCCGGGACAGGCCCGGGCTCCCCTTACGAGCAGTACTTC. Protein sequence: CASGPGTGPGSPYEQYF.